This TCR beta chain emerged from a study of blood T cells in healthy people across ages. Study-level results: Unsorted PBMC input precluded a conclusive naive versus antigen-experienced comparison.

Donors ranged from about 6 to 90 years old and were healthy Caucasians in Russia. Per sample, at least 5 micrograms of total RNA were extracted. A J-beta primer mix and a sample-barcoded 5' primer were used in a second PCR of roughly 7 to 12 cycles. The template-switch adaptor was a 5' adaptor with 12 random nucleotides. It tagged each cDNA molecule. TCRdb reprocessed the 5' RACE reads via MiXCR and lists one record per CDR3 protein. The table includes roughly 680,000 distinct CDR3 sequences, around 50% detected once. V was pared by 0 bases and J by 7 bases, with 14 bases between. The CDR3 has 14 amino acids. Germline-derived CDR1 and CDR2 are SGDLS and YYNGEE. Notes on this clonotype: Its antigen remains unknown.

The sequence was obtained from an elderly woman in good health. Sequenced material: blood. The gene calls are TRBV9 and TRBJ2-7; D may be TRBD1 or TRBD2 (5 bases each). CDR3 nucleotide sequence: TGTGCCAGCAGCGTAGGGGGACCAGACAATGAGCAGTACTTC. Protein product: CASSVGGPDNEQYF.